This T cell receptor (beta chain) derives from a study of blood T cells in healthy people across ages. Through a sample-barcoded 5' primer and a J-beta primer mix, a second PCR was run for roughly 6 to 12 cycles. TCRdb fed the 5' RACE reads into MiXCR, producing one record per CDR3 protein. Of fewer than 1,000,000 distinct CDR3 sequences in the sample, under 45% were seen once. Germline values: CDR1 MNHEY, CDR2 SVGAGI. The CDR3 has 15 residues. V was clipped by 5 bases and J by 10 bases; unmatched bases: 7. The chain employs TRBV6-5 and TRBJ1-6, with TRBD1 identical over 11 bases. The TCR originated in a man aged 55 to 69 in good health. Sequencing was carried out using blood. CDR3 coding DNA: TGTGCCAGCAGTCCAGGGACAGGGGGTGGGTCACCCCTCCACTTT. Protein sequence: CASSPGTGGGSPLHF.